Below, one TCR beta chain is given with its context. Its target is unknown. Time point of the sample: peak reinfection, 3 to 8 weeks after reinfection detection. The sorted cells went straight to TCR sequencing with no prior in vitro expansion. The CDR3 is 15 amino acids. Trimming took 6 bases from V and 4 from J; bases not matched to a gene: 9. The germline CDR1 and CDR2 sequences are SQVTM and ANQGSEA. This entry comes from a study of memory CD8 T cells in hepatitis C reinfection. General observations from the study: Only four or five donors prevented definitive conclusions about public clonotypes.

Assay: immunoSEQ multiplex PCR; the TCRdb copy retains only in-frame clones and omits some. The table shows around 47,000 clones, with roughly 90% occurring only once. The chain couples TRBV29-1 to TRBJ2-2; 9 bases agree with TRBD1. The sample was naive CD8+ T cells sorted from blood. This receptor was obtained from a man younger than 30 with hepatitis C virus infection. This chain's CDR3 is CSVAPGQGSTGELFF. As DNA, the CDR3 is TGCAGCGTAGCGCCGGGACAGGGCTCCACCGGGGAGCTGTTTTTT.